What follows are 17 T cell receptor beta chains derived from one specimen sequenced in a study of blood T cell repertoires in COVID-19. The protocol was immunoSEQ multiplex PCR, while the TCRdb copy is restricted to in-frame clones and leaves out a portion. The sample carries fewer than 350,000 clones, about nine tenths recorded once. Source material: PBMCs or T cells enriched from blood (not recorded which). These receptors came from a woman aged 35 to 49 who had recovered from COVID-19.

The V gene is TRBV19, the J gene TRBJ2-1, with 12 bases fitting TRBD2. Germline V CDR1 and CDR2: LNHDA, SQIVND (reference sequence). Trimming removed 6 bases from V and 9 bases from J; junction bases left unmatched: 9. The CDR3 runs to 15 residues. The CDR3 loop is CASSLWLAGGLEQFF. The CDR3 DNA reads as TGTGCCAGTAGCCTCTGGCTAGCGGGAGGGCTTGAGCAGTTCTTC. Together with reference TRBV19 and TRBJ2-1, the CDR3 gives the full variable domain: DGGITQSPKYLFRKEGQNVTLSCEQNLNHDAMYWYRQDPGQGLRLIYYSQIVNDFQKGDIAEGYSVSREKKESFPLTVTSAQKNPTAFYLCASSLWLAGGLEQFFGPGTRLTVL.

This clone was observed once. CDR3 sequence: CASLRGQGYGYTF. Here the CDR3 DNA reads TGTGCCAGTCTCCGTGGACAGGGCTATGGCTACACCTTC. V usage is TRBV2 and J usage is TRBJ1-2; TRBD1 aligns across 8 bases. Looked up from germline, CDR1 is SNHLY and CDR2 is FYNNEI. V lost 9 bases to trimming and J lost 4 bases; unmatched junction nucleotides: 7. This CDR3 region has 13 residues.

The chain has TRBV6-2 or TRBV6-3 and TRBJ2-2, with D tentatively TRBD2 (6 bases). This CDR3 comprises 15 residues. Trimming cost V 2 bases and J 6 bases, with 13 bases left between them. Germline-derived CDR1 and CDR2 are MNHEY and SVGEGT. DNA of the CDR3: TGTGCCAGCAGTTACCATGTGCGGGGCGCCGGGGAGCTGTTTTTT. Translation gives CASSYHVRGAGELFF.

V is TRBV28 and J is TRBJ2-3, with TRBD2 matching over 10 bases. J was trimmed by 1 base and V by 4 bases; bases with no gene match: 11. Germline V gives CDR1 MDHEN, CDR2 SYDVKM. The CDR3 has 18 residues. In DNA form, the CDR3 reads TGTGCCAGCAGTTATCCGAGCGGGGGGGCCGATGGCACAGATACGCAGTATTTT. It yields the protein CASSYPSGGADGTDTQYF.

CDR3 DNA sequence: TGTGCCACCAGTGACCGTAGCAATCAGCCCCAGCATTTT. Protein sequence: CATSDRSNQPQHF. The rearrangement joins TRBV24-1 to TRBJ1-5; D unresolved. This CDR3 is 13 amino acids long. The germline V gene encodes CDR1 KGHDR and CDR2 SFDVKD. V was pared by 4 bases and J by 0 bases, with 3 bases between.

In its sample, this clone was seen a few times. The gene calls are TRBV4-1 and TRBJ2-1; 14 positions match TRBD2. The V gene end was trimmed by 2 bases and the J gene end by 5 bases; junction bases not matched to a gene: 14. The length of the CDR3 is 20 residues. CDR1 MGHRA and CDR2 YSYEKL come from the germline V gene. CDR3 loop: CASSQQTSGRVGGSHNEQFF. The CDR3 DNA follows: TGCGCCAGCAGCCAACAGACTAGCGGGAGGGTAGGGGGGTCTCACAATGAGCAGTTCTTC.

The chain couples TRBV19 to TRBJ1-3; possible D gene TRBD1, 6 bases. Germline V gives CDR1 LNHDA, CDR2 SQIVND (reference sequence). V lost 9 bases and J 4 bases, leaving 22 bases between the germline ends. This CDR3 is 16 amino acids long. The CDR3 region has the DNA TGTGCCAGCGCCAATACAGGGTTCAGGGTCGGAAACACCATATATTTT. Its protein product is CASANTGFRVGNTIYF. The full variable domain, with the rest looked up from reference TRBV19 and TRBJ1-3, is DGGITQSPKYLFRKEGQNVTLSCEQNLNHDAMYWYRQDPGQGLRLIYYSQIVNDFQKGDIAEGYSVSREKKESFPLTVTSAQKNPTAFYLCASANTGFRVGNTIYFGEGSWLTVV.

The rearrangement joins TRBV27 to TRBJ2-2, with TRBD2 identical over 10 bases. The CDR3 is made up of 15 amino acids. In germline, CDR1 is MNHEY, CDR2 SMNVEV (reference sequence). V shed 3 bases and J 7 bases; nucleotides not matched to a gene: 5. The CDR3 is CASSLRTSGVGELFF. The DNA for the CDR3 is TGTGCCAGCAGTTTGCGAACTAGCGGGGTCGGGGAGCTGTTTTTT.

The chain recombines TRBV18 with TRBJ1-3; a weak D match, TRBD1 (6 bases). Germline V CDR1 and CDR2: KGHSH, LQKENI. Trimming took 1 base from V and 0 from J, leaving 16 bases between them. The CDR3 is 18 residues long. CDR3 sequence reads: CASSPLPLQGNSGNTIYF. The DNA of the CDR3 is TGTGCCAGCTCACCACTTCCCTTACAGGGCAACTCTGGAAACACCATATATTTT.

This rearrangement joins TRBV7-6 to TRBJ2-1; 12 nucleotides align to TRBD1. This CDR3 spans 14 amino acids. Looked up from germline, CDR1 is SGHVS and CDR2 is FNYEAQ. The V and J ends lost 6 bases and 9 bases, in that order; junction bases with no gene match: 6. The CDR3 DNA sequence: TGTGCCAGCAGTTGGGACAGGGGGCGTGGTGAGCAGTTCTTC. This encodes CASSWDRGRGEQFF.

This clone was seen a few times. This rearrangement joins TRBV10-2 to TRBJ2-1, with D unresolved. CDR1 and CDR2 (germline): WSHSY, SAAADI. The ends were cut back, 5 bases at V and 4 bases at J, with 3 bases in the middle. The CDR3 is 11 amino acids. CDR3 amino acids: CASSQYNEQFF. The DNA of the CDR3 is TGCGCCAGCAGTCAGTACAATGAGCAGTTCTTC.

In DNA form, the CDR3 reads TGCAGCGCTGGGACTAGTGGTGGCACAGATACGCAGTATTTT. Its protein is CSAGTSGGTDTQYF. The gene calls are TRBV29-1 and TRBJ2-3; 8 nucleotides match TRBD2. The V gene end was trimmed by 7 bases and the J gene end by 1 base; junction bases not matched to a gene: 7. Per the germline V gene, CDR1 is SQVTM and CDR2 is ANQGSEA. This CDR3 is built from 14 residues.

This sequence joins TRBV7-2 and TRBJ1-1; D not certain. Germline CDR1 is SGHTA and CDR2 is FQGNSA. The CDR3 contains 13 residues. Trimming pared 4 bases from V and 2 bases from J, leaving 8 bases between. The CDR3 DNA follows: TGTGCCAGCAGCTCGGGTCTAAACACTGAAGCTTTCTTT. Encoded protein: CASSSGLNTEAFF.

The chain combines TRBV6-5 with TRBJ2-2; no definite D call. The CDR3 spans 12 residues. The germline gives CDR1 MNHEY, CDR2 SVGAGI. Trimming took 6 bases from V and 9 from J, leaving 11 bases between them. DNA for the CDR3: TGTGCCAGCAGAGGAGACCGGAGGGAGCTGTTTTTT. Protein: CASRGDRRELFF.

V is TRBV27 and J is TRBJ1-2, with a possible D match to TRBD1 (5 bases). In germline, CDR1 is MNHEY, CDR2 SMNVEV (reference sequence). The CDR3 runs to 12 residues. Trimming removed 2 bases at V and 6 bases at J, with 7 bases between. The CDR3 is CASSLGGDGYTF. DNA of the CDR3: TGTGCCAGCAGTTTAGGGGGGGATGGCTACACCTTC.

CDR3 in amino acids: CSCVGGGGEQYF. The CDR3 nucleotides read TGCAGCTGCGTAGGGGGGGGAGGCGAGCAGTACTTC. The chain links TRBV29-1 to TRBJ2-7, with D perhaps matching TRBD2 (7 bases). This CDR3 comprises 12 residues. The germline CDR1 and CDR2 sequences are SQVTM and ANQGSEA. With 8 bases removed from V and 6 bases from J, the gap between germline ends came to 17 bases.

The rearrangement uses TRBV7-9 and TRBJ1-2; 8 bases fit TRBD1. The V segment lost 5 bases and the J segment 8 bases; nucleotides outside the gene matches: 4. The CDR3 loop spans 12 amino acids. Germline assignment: CDR1 SEHNR and CDR2 FQNEAQ (reference sequence). CDR3 in amino acids: CASSPRGLGYTF. In nucleotides, the CDR3 is TGTGCCAGCAGCCCCAGGGGGCTAGGCTACACCTTC. Looking up the rest from reference TRBV7-9 and TRBJ1-2 gives the full variable domain: DTGVSQNPRHKITKRGQNVTFRCDPISEHNRLYWYRQTLGQGPEFLTYFQNEAQLEKSRLLSDRFSAERPKGSFSTLEIQRTEQGDSAMYLCASSPRGLGYTFGSGTRLTVV.